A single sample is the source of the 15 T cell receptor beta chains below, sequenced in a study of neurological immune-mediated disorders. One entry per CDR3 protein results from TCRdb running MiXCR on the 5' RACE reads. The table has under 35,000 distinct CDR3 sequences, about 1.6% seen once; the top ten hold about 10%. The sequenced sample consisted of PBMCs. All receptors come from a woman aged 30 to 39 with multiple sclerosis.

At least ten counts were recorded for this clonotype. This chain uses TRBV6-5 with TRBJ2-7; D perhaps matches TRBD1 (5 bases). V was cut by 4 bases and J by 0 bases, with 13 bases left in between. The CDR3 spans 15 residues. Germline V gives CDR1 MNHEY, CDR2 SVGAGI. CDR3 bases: TGTGCCAGCAGTTCGCTCACAGGCCTCTCCTACGAGCAGTACTTC. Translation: CASSSLTGLSYEQYF.

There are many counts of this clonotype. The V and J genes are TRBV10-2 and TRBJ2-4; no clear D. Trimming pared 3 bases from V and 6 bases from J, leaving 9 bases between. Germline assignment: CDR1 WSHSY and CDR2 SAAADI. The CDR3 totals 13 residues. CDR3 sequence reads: CASSEGITNIQYF. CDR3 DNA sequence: TGCGCCAGCAGTGAAGGGATTACAAACATTCAGTACTTC.

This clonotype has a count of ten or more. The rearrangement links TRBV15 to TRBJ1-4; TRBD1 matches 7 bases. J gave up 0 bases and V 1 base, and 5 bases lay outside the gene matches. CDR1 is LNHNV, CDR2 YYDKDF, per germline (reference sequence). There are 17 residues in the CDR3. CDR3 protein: CATSRGDSGTTNEKLFF. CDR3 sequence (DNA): TGTGCCACCAGCAGAGGGGACAGCGGAACAACTAATGAAAAACTGTTTTTT.

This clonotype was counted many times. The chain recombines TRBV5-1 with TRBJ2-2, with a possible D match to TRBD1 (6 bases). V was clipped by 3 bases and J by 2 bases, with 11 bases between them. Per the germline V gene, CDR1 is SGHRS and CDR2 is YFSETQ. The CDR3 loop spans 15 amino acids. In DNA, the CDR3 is TGCGCCAGCAGCTCCGGACAGCGAAACACCGGGGAGCTGTTTTTT. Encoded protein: CASSSGQRNTGELFF.

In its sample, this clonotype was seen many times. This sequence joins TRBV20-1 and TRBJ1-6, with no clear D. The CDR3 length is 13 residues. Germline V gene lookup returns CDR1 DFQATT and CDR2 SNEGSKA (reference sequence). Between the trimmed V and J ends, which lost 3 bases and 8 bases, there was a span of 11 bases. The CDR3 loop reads CSASASHDSPLHF. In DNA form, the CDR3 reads TGCAGTGCTAGTGCGTCACACGATTCACCCCTCCACTTT.

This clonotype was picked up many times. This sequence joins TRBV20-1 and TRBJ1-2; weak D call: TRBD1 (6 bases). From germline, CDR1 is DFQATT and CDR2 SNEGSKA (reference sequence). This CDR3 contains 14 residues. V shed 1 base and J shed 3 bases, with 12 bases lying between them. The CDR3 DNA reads TGCAGTGCTAGAGTATACAGGGTGCACTATGGCTACACCTTC. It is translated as CSARVYRVHYGYTF.

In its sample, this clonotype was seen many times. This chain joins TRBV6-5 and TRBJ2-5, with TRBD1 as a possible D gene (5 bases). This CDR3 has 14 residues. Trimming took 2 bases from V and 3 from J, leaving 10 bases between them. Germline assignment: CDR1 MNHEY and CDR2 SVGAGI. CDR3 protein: CASSYTGREETQYF. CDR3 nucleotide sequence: TGTGCCAGCAGTTACACAGGTCGGGAAGAGACCCAGTACTTC.

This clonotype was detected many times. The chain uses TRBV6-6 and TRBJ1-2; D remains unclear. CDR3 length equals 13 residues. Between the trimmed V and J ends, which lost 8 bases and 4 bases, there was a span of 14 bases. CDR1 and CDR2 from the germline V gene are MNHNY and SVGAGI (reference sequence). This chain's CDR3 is CASSKETSYGYTF. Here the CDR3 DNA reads TGTGCCAGCTCCAAGGAGACATCCTATGGCTACACCTTC.

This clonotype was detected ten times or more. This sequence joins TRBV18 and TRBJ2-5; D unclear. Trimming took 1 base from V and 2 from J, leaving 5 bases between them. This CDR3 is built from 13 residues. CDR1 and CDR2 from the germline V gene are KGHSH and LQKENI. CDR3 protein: CASSPRLQETQYF. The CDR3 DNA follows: TGTGCCAGCTCACCACGCCTACAAGAGACCCAGTACTTC.

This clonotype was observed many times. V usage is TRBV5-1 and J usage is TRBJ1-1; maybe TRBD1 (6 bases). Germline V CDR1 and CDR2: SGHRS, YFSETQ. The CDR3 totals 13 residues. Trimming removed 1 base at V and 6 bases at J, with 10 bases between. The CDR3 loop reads CASSLQGISEAFF. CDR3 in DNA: TGCGCCAGCAGCTTGCAGGGGATCTCTGAAGCTTTCTTT.

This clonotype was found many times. In nucleotides, the CDR3 is TGCAGCGTTGGTGTGGGATTCGAGGGCTACACCTTC. Translating gives CSVGVGFEGYTF. V gene TRBV29-1 combines with J gene TRBJ1-2, with unresolved D. The length of the CDR3 is 12 residues. Trimming took off 4 bases at V and 8 bases at J, with 14 bases between the two ends. Germline V lookup: CDR1 SQVTM, CDR2 ANQGSEA.

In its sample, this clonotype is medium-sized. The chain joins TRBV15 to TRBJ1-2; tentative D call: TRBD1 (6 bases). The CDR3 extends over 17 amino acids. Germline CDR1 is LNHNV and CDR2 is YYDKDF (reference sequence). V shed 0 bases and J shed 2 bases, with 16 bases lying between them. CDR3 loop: CATSRDLPAGVNYGYTF. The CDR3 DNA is TGTGCCACCAGCAGAGATCTACCGGCAGGGGTGAACTATGGCTACACCTTC.

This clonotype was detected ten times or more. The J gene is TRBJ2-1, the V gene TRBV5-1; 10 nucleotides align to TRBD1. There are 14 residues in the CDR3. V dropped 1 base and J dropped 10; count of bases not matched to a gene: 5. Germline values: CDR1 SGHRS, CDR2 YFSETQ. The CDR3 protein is CASSLRGTGEEQFF. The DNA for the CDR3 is TGCGCCAGCAGCTTGCGGGGGACAGGGGAAGAGCAGTTCTTC.

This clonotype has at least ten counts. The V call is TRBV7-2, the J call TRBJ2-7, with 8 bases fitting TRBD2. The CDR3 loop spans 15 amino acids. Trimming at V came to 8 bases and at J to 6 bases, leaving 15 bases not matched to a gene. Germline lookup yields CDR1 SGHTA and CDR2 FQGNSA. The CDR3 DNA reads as TGTGCCAGCTCCTCGCAAAACGGGGGGGTTGGCGAGCAGTACTTC. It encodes CASSSQNGGVGEQYF.

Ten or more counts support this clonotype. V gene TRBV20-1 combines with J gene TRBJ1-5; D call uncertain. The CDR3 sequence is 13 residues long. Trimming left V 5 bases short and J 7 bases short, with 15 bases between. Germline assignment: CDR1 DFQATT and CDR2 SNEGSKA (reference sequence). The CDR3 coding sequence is TGCAGTGCTCGAACCGGTAGGAACCAGCCCCAGCATTTT. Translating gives CSARTGRNQPQHF.